This TCR beta chain was sequenced during a study of shared T cell receptors in the human thymus. This clone was observed a single time. V gave up 7 bases and J gave up 1 base; unmatched junction bases: 11. This CDR3 region has 17 residues. In germline, CDR1 is ENHRY, CDR2 SYGVKD. Assay used: immunoSEQ multiplex PCR; TCRdb lists only in-frame clones, some missing. The table shows 640,000 or so clones, with around 87% occurring only once. This sample was shared with a second study, whose subject was human thymus T cells. From that study: Healthy Finnish infants undergoing corrective surgery for congenital heart defects provided the donor material. Related work found strong thymic repertoire overlap between unrelated individuals.

This receptor was identified in a boy under three years old with a congenital heart defect. The V and J genes are TRBV10-3 and TRBJ2-3, with TRBD2 matching over 10 bases. The sample consisted of thymocytes. The CDR3 nucleotides read TGTGCCATCACCGGGACTAGCGAATCTATCGGCACAGATACGCAGTATTTT. This sequence encodes CAITGTSESIGTDTQYF.